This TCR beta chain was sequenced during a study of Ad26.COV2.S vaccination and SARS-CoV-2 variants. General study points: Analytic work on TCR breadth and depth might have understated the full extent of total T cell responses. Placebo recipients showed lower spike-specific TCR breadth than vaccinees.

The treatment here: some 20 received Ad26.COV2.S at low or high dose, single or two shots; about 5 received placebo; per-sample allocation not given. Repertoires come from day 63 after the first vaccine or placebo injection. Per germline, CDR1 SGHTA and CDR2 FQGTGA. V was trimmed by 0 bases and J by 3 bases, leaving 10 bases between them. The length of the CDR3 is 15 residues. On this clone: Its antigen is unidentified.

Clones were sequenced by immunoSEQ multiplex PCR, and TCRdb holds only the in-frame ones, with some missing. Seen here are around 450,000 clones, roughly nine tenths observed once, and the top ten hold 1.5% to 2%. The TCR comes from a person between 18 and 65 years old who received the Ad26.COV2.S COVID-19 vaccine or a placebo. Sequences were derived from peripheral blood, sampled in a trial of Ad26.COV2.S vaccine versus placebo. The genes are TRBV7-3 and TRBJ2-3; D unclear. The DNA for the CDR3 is TGTGCCAGCAGCTTAACGGTTGCAATTACAGATACGCAGTATTTT. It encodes CASSLTVAITDTQYF. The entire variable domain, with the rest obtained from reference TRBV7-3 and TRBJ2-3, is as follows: GAGVSQTPSNKVTEKGKYVELRCDPISGHTALYWYRQSLGQGPEFLIYFQGTGAADDSGLPNDRFFAVRPEGSVSTLKIQRTERGDSAVYLCASSLTVAITDTQYFGPGTRLTVL.